This entry lists 16 T cell receptor beta chains sequenced from one sample in a study of T cells after yellow fever vaccination (dated by TCRdb to the late 2010s). In the paper's terms, the treatment or condition label means: live attenuated yellow fever vaccine strain. Library construction relied on 5' RACE. The run used an Illumina HiSeq 2500. The public sequencing data were trimmed at Q25 with fastp and processed into clonotypes with MiXCR by TCRdb, which kept only in-frame beta chains. Each CDR3 protein gets just one entry, which takes the most common genes and DNA from the rows behind it. The sample table contains about 360,000 distinct CDR3 sequences; only one count was recorded for 6% to 8% of them. The ten largest clones add up to 15% of the sample. The material was PBMCs, obtained 5 days after the yellow fever booster vaccination. The source is a man aged 25-45 years who received the YFV17D yellow fever vaccine.

As DNA, the CDR3 is TGTGCCAGCAGCTTAGAATCTATGGGACAGGGGGCCGATGAGCAGTTCTTC. Translating it yields CASSLESMGQGADEQFF. The chain couples TRBV7-3 to TRBJ2-1, with 12 bases matching TRBD1. The V gene end was trimmed by 2 bases and the J gene end by 8 bases; junction bases not matched to a gene: 10. The CDR3 spans 17 residues. The germline V gene encodes CDR1 SGHTA and CDR2 FQGTGA.

In this sample, this clonotype turned up a few times. The CDR3 nucleotides are TGTGCCAGCAGCCGGACAGGGGGCGGAAATGAGCAGTTCTTC. Translating it yields CASSRTGGGNEQFF. V and J are TRBV7-2 and TRBJ2-1; 11 bases agree with TRBD1. Germline trimming cut 5 bases from V and 7 bases from J; bases unmatched to any gene: 4. The V gene's germline CDR1 is SGHTA and CDR2 FQGNSA. The CDR3 length is 14 residues. Filled out from reference TRBV7-2 and TRBJ2-1, the complete variable domain reads GAGVSQSPSNKVTEKGKDVELRCDPISGHTALYWYRQSLGQGLEFLIYFQGNSAPDKSGLPSDRFSAERTGGSVSTLTIQRTQQEDSAVYLCASSRTGGGNEQFFGPGTRLTVL.

This clonotype showed up many times. The gene calls are TRBV12-3 or TRBV12-4 and TRBJ2-1; 9 bases align to TRBD1. Trimming took 6 bases from V and 5 from J; bases not matched to a gene: 5. CDR3 length: 14 residues. The DNA of the CDR3 is TGTGCCAGCAGCCCGGACAGGGGAGACAATGAGCAGTTCTTC. Protein: CASSPDRGDNEQFF.

This sequence joins TRBV10-3 and TRBJ1-5; 8 bases are shared with TRBD1. The ends lost 7 bases at V and 5 bases at J; junction bases unmatched: 7. The germline CDR1 and CDR2 sequences are ENHRY and SYGVKD. The CDR3 totals 14 residues. The DNA of the CDR3 is TGTGCCATCAAAAGACAGGGGTCGGATCAGCCCCAGCATTTT. It yields the protein CAIKRQGSDQPQHF.

The table lists this clonotype with many counts. V usage is TRBV27 and J usage is TRBJ2-2; D is tentatively TRBD1 or TRBD2 (7 bases each). Germline V gives CDR1 MNHEY, CDR2 SMNVEV (reference sequence). Trimming cost V 5 bases and J 5 bases, with 21 bases left between them. The CDR3 runs to 17 residues. CDR3 sequence reads: CASSTGGPGQMTGELFF. The CDR3 DNA sequence: TGTGCCAGCAGTACCGGGGGGCCGGGACAGATGACCGGGGAGCTGTTTTTT.

This clonotype has just a few counts. This rearrangement joins TRBV4-1 to TRBJ2-5; D not resolved. This CDR3 spans 15 amino acids. V was clipped by 0 bases and J by 5 bases, with 13 bases between them. Looked up from germline, CDR1 is MGHRA and CDR2 is YSYEKL. CDR3: CASSQEAGLIETQYF. The CDR3 nucleotides read TGCGCCAGCAGCCAAGAGGCAGGCCTCATTGAGACCCAGTACTTC.

This clonotype was detected many times. The rearrangement joins TRBV15 to TRBJ2-3, with TRBD2 identical over 10 bases. The J segment lost 3 bases and the V segment lost 5 bases, leaving 14 bases of the junction unmatched. CDR3 size: 18 residues. Germline CDR1 LNHNV, CDR2 YYDKDF (reference sequence). CDR3 sequence (DNA): TGTGCCACCAGCTCCGGGGGGAGCGGGAGGGTGTTAACAGATACGCAGTATTTT. It codes for CATSSGGSGRVLTDTQYF.

There are many counts of this clonotype. This chain uses TRBV10-3 with TRBJ2-3; 7 positions match TRBD1. Trimming removed 7 bases from V and 2 bases from J; junction bases left unmatched: 18. This CDR3 has 18 amino acids. The germline V gene encodes CDR1 ENHRY and CDR2 SYGVKD. Here the CDR3 reads CAITGSAGTDFVTDTQYF. The CDR3 nucleotides read TGTGCCATCACCGGTAGCGCTGGGACAGACTTCGTCACAGATACGCAGTATTTT.

Only a few counts were recorded for this clonotype. The chain is built from TRBV4-2 and TRBJ2-4; the D is unclear. The V end lost 2 bases, the J end lost 4 bases, and 15 bases lay between the germline ends. The germline V gene encodes CDR1 LGHNA and CDR2 YNFKEQ. The CDR3 spans 16 residues. The CDR3 sequence: CASSQPTSGLKNIQYF. As DNA, the CDR3 is TGTGCCAGCAGCCAACCCACGTCAGGTTTGAAAAACATTCAGTACTTC.

This clonotype came up many times. This sequence joins TRBV12-3 or TRBV12-4 and TRBJ2-1; D gene unclear. The CDR3 is 11 amino acids. V lost 6 bases and J lost 7, with 7 bases in between. The CDR3 nucleotides are TGTGCCAGCAGCCCCCGGAATGAGCAGTTCTTC. This sequence encodes CASSPRNEQFF.

This rearrangement joins TRBV20-1 to TRBJ2-3, with D tentatively TRBD1 (6 bases). Trimming pared 5 bases from V and 0 bases from J, leaving 18 bases between. Looked up from germline, CDR1 is DFQATT and CDR2 is SNEGSKA (reference sequence). There are 16 residues in the CDR3. DNA of the CDR3: TGCAGTGCTGATAACCGGATCGGACAGAGCACAGATACGCAGTATTTT. Encoded protein: CSADNRIGQSTDTQYF.

To note about this clonotype: Since a much larger clone is just one base distant, this may be a read error. J is TRBJ2-7 and V is TRBV9; D unclear. V lost 4 bases, J lost 8 bases, and 10 bases lay in between. This CDR3 has 11 amino acids. Germline loops: CDR1 SGDLS, CDR2 YYNGEE. The CDR3 region has the DNA TGTGCCAGCAGCTCAGCCAGCCAGCAGTACTTC. As protein: CASSSASQQYF.

There are a few counts of this clonotype. The chain joins TRBV19 to TRBJ1-1; the D gene is possibly TRBD1 (5 bases). The CDR3 extends over 13 amino acids. From germline, CDR1 is LNHDA and CDR2 SQIVND (reference sequence). Trimming took off 3 bases at V and 4 bases at J, with 9 bases between the two ends. The chain's CDR3 is CASSMGRGTEAFF. In DNA form, the CDR3 reads TGTGCCAGTAGTATGGGGAGGGGCACTGAAGCTTTCTTT.

The chain employs TRBV5-1 and TRBJ2-7; possibly TRBD2 for D (6 bases). Germline CDR1 and CDR2: SGHRS and YFSETQ. The length of the CDR3 is 15 residues. Trimming cost V 6 bases and J 4 bases, with 20 bases left between them. The CDR3 spells CASNSFRGALYEQYF. Written as DNA, the CDR3 is TGCGCCAGCAATTCCTTCCGCGGGGCCCTTTACGAGCAGTACTTC.

This clonotype has a handful of counts. V is TRBV6-1 and J is TRBJ2-5, with 8 nucleotides matching TRBD1. The V gene's germline CDR1 is MNHNS and CDR2 SASEGT. The V gene end was trimmed by 6 bases and the J gene end by 4 bases; junction bases not matched to a gene: 7. This CDR3 spans 14 amino acids. The DNA for the CDR3 is TGTGCCAGCAGGTTGGGACAGGTCTCAGAGACCCAGTACTTC. Encoded protein: CASRLGQVSETQYF.

In this sample, this clonotype turned up a few times. V gene TRBV30 combines with J gene TRBJ2-7; TRBD2 aligns across 9 bases. Germline CDR1 and CDR2: GTSNPN and SVGIG (reference sequence). CDR3 size: 15 residues. Trimming cost V 7 bases and J 0 bases; bases outside gene matches: 10. CDR3 nucleotide sequence: TGTGCCTCCCCCGCCCAGCGGGAGGTCTCCTACGAGCAGTACTTC. Amino acid sequence: CASPAQREVSYEQYF.